A single sample gave rise to the 30 T cell receptor beta chains below, sequenced in a study of T cell responses to AZD1222 COVID-19 vaccine. Produced via immunoSEQ multiplex PCR; TCRdb's table is partial and in-frame only. The sample holds about 130,000 clones; 80% to 90% are singletons and the top ten take around 1.5%. The specimen was peripheral blood, collected on day 0 of AZD1222 vaccination. The receptors here all came from an adult in good health.

The chain has TRBV6-5 and TRBJ1-4; D is undetermined. V was trimmed by 3 bases and J by 4 bases, leaving 12 bases between them. Germline CDR1 is MNHEY and CDR2 is SVGAGI. CDR3 size: 15 residues. The CDR3 region is CASSYRRKNNEKLFF. CDR3 in DNA: TGTGCCAGCAGTTATCGACGGAAAAATAATGAAAAACTGTTTTTT.

The chain couples TRBV7-3 to TRBJ1-2; tentatively, D is TRBD1 (6 bases). This CDR3 has 13 amino acids. The V end was cut by 2 bases, the J end by 8 bases, with 12 bases between. Looked up from germline, CDR1 is SGHTA and CDR2 is FQGTGA. The CDR3 protein is CASSLRGGEGYTF. The CDR3 coding sequence is TGTGCCAGCAGCTTACGAGGGGGAGAGGGCTACACCTTC.

The rearrangement joins TRBV7-8 to TRBJ2-3; 7 nucleotides align to TRBD1. There are 15 residues in the CDR3. Germline V gene sequence: CDR1 SGHVS, CDR2 FQNEAQ. V trimming: 5 bases; J trimming: 2 bases; junction bases outside the gene matches: 7. Here the CDR3 reads CASSPRQGPTDTQYF. CDR3 in DNA: TGTGCCAGCAGCCCAAGACAGGGCCCCACAGATACGCAGTATTTT.

The chain links TRBV7-9 to TRBJ1-6, with no clear D. Germline assignment: CDR1 SEHNR and CDR2 FQNEAQ (reference sequence). The CDR3 runs 13 residues. The V end was cut by 8 bases, the J end by 11 bases, with 16 bases between. As DNA, the CDR3 is TGTGCCAGCGGAGAGCCTCACTTACCACCCCTCCACTTT. Translation gives CASGEPHLPPLHF.

CDR3 sequence (DNA): TGTGCCAGCAGTGAAGTGGGCAGGAGTAATTCACCCCTCCACTTT. This encodes CASSEVGRSNSPLHF. The gene calls are TRBV6-1 and TRBJ1-6; D unclear. Trimming pared 1 base from V and 6 bases from J, leaving 10 bases between. The CDR3 runs 15 residues. Looked up from germline, CDR1 is MNHNS and CDR2 is SASEGT.

This clone came up once. The gene calls are TRBV15 and TRBJ1-3; a weak D match, TRBD1 (5 bases). Deletions cut 4 bases from V and 0 bases from J, with 10 bases between. The CDR3 totals 15 residues. Germline loops: CDR1 LNHNV, CDR2 YYDKDF (reference sequence). CDR3 sequence: CATSNRQSSGNTIYF. The CDR3 coding sequence is TGTGCCACCAGCAATCGACAGAGCTCTGGAAACACCATATATTTT. Based on the CDR3 plus reference TRBV15 and TRBJ1-3, the full variable domain is DAMVIQNPRYQVTQFGKPVTLSCSQTLNHNVMYWYQQKSSQAPKLLFHYYDKDFNNEADTPDNFQSRRPNTSFCFLDIRSPGLGDTAMYLCATSNRQSSGNTIYFGEGSWLTVV.

V gene TRBV19 combines with J gene TRBJ2-2; 9 bases map to TRBD1. Per the germline V gene, CDR1 is LNHDA and CDR2 is SQIVND (reference sequence). The CDR3 is 17 amino acids. V was pared by 4 bases and J by 4 bases, with 10 bases of the junction left unmatched. The CDR3 protein is CASSTPPGQGPTGELFF. CDR3 in DNA: TGTGCCAGTAGTACCCCTCCGGGACAGGGCCCCACCGGGGAGCTGTTTTTT.

This chain connects TRBV21-1 to TRBJ1-2; the table's TRBD1 call for D was not verified on the DNA. TRBV21-1 is a recognized pseudogene. CDR3 size: 17 residues. DNA of the CDR3: TGTGCCAGCAGCAAAGTTGTTCGGCAGGCCGCTAACTATGGCTACACCTTC. This gives the protein CASSKVVRQAANYGYTF.

This chain connects TRBV5-1 to TRBJ2-3, with TRBD2 matching 9 bases. The CDR3 spans 14 residues. V was pared by 3 bases and J by 4 bases, with 3 bases of the junction left unmatched. In germline, CDR1 is SGHRS, CDR2 YFSETQ. The CDR3 DNA follows: TGCGCCAGCAGCTCGACTAGCGGCTCAGATACGCAGTATTTT. Encoded protein: CASSSTSGSDTQYF.

V usage is TRBV18 and J usage is TRBJ1-2; D is undetermined. CDR1 is KGHSH, CDR2 LQKENI, per germline. V was cut by 3 bases and J by 8 bases, with 10 bases left in between. CDR3 length: 12 amino acids. Here the CDR3 DNA reads TGTGCCAGCTCACCGGTGGAGGCGGGCTACACCTTC. Translated: CASSPVEAGYTF.

The rearrangement uses TRBV20-1 and TRBJ2-1; no firm D call. The CDR3 length is 11 residues. V was clipped by 5 bases and J by 12 bases, with 14 bases between them. Germline V gives CDR1 DFQATT, CDR2 SNEGSKA (reference sequence). The CDR3 DNA is TGCAGTGCTGACCCCAATTTGCGGCAGTTCTTC. It codes for CSADPNLRQFF.

The chain has TRBV7-9 and TRBJ1-4, with D tentatively TRBD1 (5 bases). CDR3 length equals 17 residues. Germline loops: CDR1 SEHNR, CDR2 FQNEAQ (reference sequence). V was trimmed by 1 base and J by 0 bases, leaving 12 bases between them. The CDR3 DNA reads as TGTGCCAGCAGCTTAGGTGCAGGGATTGCAACTAATGAAAAACTGTTTTTT. Translation gives CASSLGAGIATNEKLFF.

The chain has TRBV6-5 and TRBJ2-3, with TRBD2 identical over 13 bases. The V and J ends lost 10 bases and 11 bases, in that order; junction bases with no gene match: 12. CDR3 length: 14 amino acids. Per germline, CDR1 MNHEY and CDR2 SVGAGI. The chain's CDR3 is CATRLAGGSGVQYF. CDR3 bases: TGTGCCACCCGACTAGCGGGGGGATCCGGTGTGCAGTATTTT.

The CDR3 here is CASSMNYRGNSPLHF. The CDR3 DNA is TGTGCCAGTAGTATGAATTACAGGGGAAATTCACCCCTCCACTTT. V usage is TRBV19 and J usage is TRBJ1-6, with 7 bases fitting TRBD1. Trimming took 3 bases from V and 7 from J; bases not matched to a gene: 6. The CDR3 sequence is 15 residues long. Germline V gene lookup returns CDR1 LNHDA and CDR2 SQIVND (reference sequence).

The J gene is TRBJ2-1, the V gene TRBV6-7; 10 positions agree with TRBD2. TRBV6-7 belongs to the ORF category, with a function that is uncertain. The CDR3 length is 21 residues. J gave up 3 bases and V 0 bases, and 17 bases lay outside the gene matches. The CDR3 DNA sequence: TGTGCCAGCAGTTACTCGAGTTTTTCCTACTATAGCGGGAGGATCTACAATGAGCAGTTCTTC. Translation gives CASSYSSFSYYSGRIYNEQFF.

The J gene is TRBJ2-5, the V gene TRBV2; 10 bases are shared with TRBD1. CDR3 length equals 16 residues. V trimming: 8 bases; J trimming: 3 bases; junction bases outside the gene matches: 12. In germline, CDR1 is SNHLY, CDR2 FYNNEI. The CDR3 is CASRKIRTGGEETQYF. Here the CDR3 DNA reads TGTGCCAGCCGGAAAATTAGGACAGGGGGGGAAGAGACCCAGTACTTC.

The V and J genes are TRBV9 and TRBJ2-5; 8 positions agree with TRBD2. V lost 5 bases and J lost 2; bases outside the gene matches: 5. The CDR3 sequence is 14 residues long. CDR1 is SGDLS, CDR2 YYNGEE, per germline. The CDR3 is CASSHGGVQETQYF. For the CDR3, the DNA is TGTGCCAGCAGTCACGGGGGGGTTCAAGAGACCCAGTACTTC.

The chain carries TRBV18 and TRBJ2-7; D gene uncertain. V shed 2 bases and J shed 0 bases, with 5 bases lying between them. Germline CDR1 and CDR2: KGHSH and LQKENI. CDR3 length: 13 amino acids. This CDR3 reads CASSPENSYEQYF. CDR3 sequence (DNA): TGTGCCAGCTCACCAGAGAACTCCTACGAGCAGTACTTC.

The rearrangement joins TRBV7-2 to TRBJ2-3; no clear D gene. V was clipped by 5 bases and J by 3 bases, with 9 bases between them. The CDR3 spans 13 residues. Looked up from germline, CDR1 is SGHTA and CDR2 is FQGNSA. The CDR3 is CASSPTYTDTQYF. CDR3 coding DNA: TGTGCCAGCAGCCCAACGTATACAGATACGCAGTATTTT.

The rearrangement joins TRBV5-6 to TRBJ1-2, with D maybe TRBD1 (5 bases). This CDR3 is 18 amino acids long. V lost 4 bases, J lost 0 bases, and 22 bases lay in between. Looked up from germline, CDR1 is SGHDT and CDR2 is YYEEEE. Written as DNA, the CDR3 is TGTGCCAGCAGCCTTCCACGGGACGCACTTCTCCCTAACTATGGCTACACCTTC. Translating it yields CASSLPRDALLPNYGYTF.

This chain joins TRBV12-3 or TRBV12-4 and TRBJ1-1; D gene ambiguous. CDR3 length: 13 amino acids. V lost 3 bases and J 1 base, leaving 6 bases between the germline ends. CDR3 sequence (DNA): TGTGCCAGCAGTTTGGGGTGGAACACTGAAGCTTTCTTT. Its protein is CASSLGWNTEAFF.

The genes are TRBV5-1 and TRBJ1-1; D is unresolved. Trimming stripped 4 bases from V and 3 bases from J, with 10 bases between. Germline V gene sequence: CDR1 SGHRS, CDR2 YFSETQ. The CDR3 covers 13 residues. DNA of the CDR3: TGCGCCAGCAGCACCCAACCTGACACTGAAGCTTTCTTT. Its translation is CASSTQPDTEAFF.

This chain joins TRBV19 and TRBJ1-1; unclear D gene. The CDR3 contains 16 residues. Per the germline V gene, CDR1 is LNHDA and CDR2 is SQIVND (reference sequence). V dropped 4 bases and J dropped 1 base, with 16 bases sitting between them. This CDR3 reads CASSRVPGASNTEAFF. The CDR3 DNA sequence: TGTGCCAGTAGTAGGGTCCCAGGCGCCTCGAACACTGAAGCTTTCTTT.

V is TRBV6-2 or TRBV6-3 and J is TRBJ2-7; D call uncertain. Trimming took off 2 bases at V and 0 bases at J, with 2 bases between the two ends. CDR1 and CDR2 (germline): MNHEY, SVGEGT. The CDR3 length is 12 residues. CDR3 amino acids: CASSYVSYEQYF. In DNA, the CDR3 is TGTGCCAGCAGTTACGTCTCCTACGAGCAGTACTTC.

V is TRBV11-3 and J is TRBJ2-7; 8 bases line up with TRBD1. This CDR3 is built from 16 residues. The V segment lost 4 bases and the J segment 2 bases; nucleotides outside the gene matches: 10. Germline-derived CDR1 and CDR2 are SGHNT and YENEEA. CDR3 sequence (DNA): TGTGCCAGCAGCTCACTTCGTCGGACAGGGCCCTACGAGCAGTACTTC. It is translated as CASSSLRRTGPYEQYF.

This chain connects TRBV9 to TRBJ1-2; D may be TRBD1 (6 bases). V dropped 0 bases and J dropped 3 bases, with 9 bases sitting between them. Germline CDR1 SGDLS, CDR2 YYNGEE. This CDR3 spans 14 amino acids. The CDR3 region has the DNA TGTGCCAGCAGCGTAGTTCCAGGGGACTATGGCTACACCTTC. It translates to CASSVVPGDYGYTF. Combining the CDR3 with reference TRBV9 and TRBJ1-2 gives the whole variable domain DSGVTQTPKHLITATGQRVTLRCSPRSGDLSVYWYQQSLDQGLQFLIQYYNGEERAKGNILERFSAQQFPDLHSELNLSSLELGDSALYFCASSVVPGDYGYTFGSGTRLTVV.

CDR3 DNA sequence: TGTGCCAGCAGCCAATATCCCGTAGGACAGGGAAATATAGGGTCACCCCTCCACTTT. Its protein is CASSQYPVGQGNIGSPLHF. The chain carries TRBV3-1 (or the pseudogene TRBV3-2) and TRBJ1-6; 8 bases align to TRBD1. The CDR3 extends over 19 amino acids. The germline CDR1 and CDR2 sequences are LGHDT and YNNKEL (reference sequence). The V segment lost 2 bases and the J segment 10 bases; nucleotides outside the gene matches: 19.

This sequence joins TRBV27 and TRBJ1-2, with D unresolved. Between the trimmed V and J ends, which lost 6 bases and 2 bases, there was a span of 13 bases. CDR3 length: 14 amino acids. CDR1 is MNHEY and CDR2 is SMNVEV in the germline V gene (reference sequence). The CDR3, as DNA: TGTGCCAGCAGCCCTTCACCTATCAACTATGGCTACACCTTC. This gives the protein CASSPSPINYGYTF.

The rearrangement uses TRBV3-1 (or the pseudogene TRBV3-2) and TRBJ2-5, with 7 positions matching TRBD2. The CDR3 consists of 16 residues. CDR1 is LGHDT and CDR2 is YNNKEL in the germline V gene (reference sequence). J lost 4 bases, V lost 3 bases, and 11 bases had no gene match. CDR3 nucleotides: TGTGCCAGCAGCCACATTGTGGGAGGGCCAGCAGAGACCCAGTACTTC. Translating it yields CASSHIVGGPAETQYF.

The chain is built from TRBV7-2 and TRBJ2-7, with D perhaps TRBD2 (6 bases). The CDR3 is 14 residues long. Germline CDR1 and CDR2: SGHTA and FQGNSA. V was clipped by 5 bases and J by 7 bases, with 18 bases between them. This CDR3 is CASSPIGVRGEQYF. CDR3 bases: TGTGCCAGCAGCCCCATAGGGGTCCGGGGGGAGCAGTACTTC.